The 9 T cell receptor beta chains presented below share a single source sample, sequenced in a study of shared clonotypes between healthy human individuals. Profiled with immunoSEQ multiplex PCR; TCRdb holds only in-frame clones, not every one. The data show just over 2,000,000 clones, with 95% seen just once and roughly 0.13% held by the top ten. The sequenced material came from naive CD4+ T cells sorted from blood. Subset noted: CD45RA+ positively selected. The receptors were gathered from a man younger than 30 in good health.

The chain uses TRBV30 and TRBJ1-6, with D perhaps matching TRBD1 (5 bases). Trimming stripped 0 bases from V and 10 bases from J, with 13 bases between. Germline V gene data show CDR1 as GTSNPN and CDR2 as SVGIG (reference sequence). The CDR3 is made up of 14 amino acids. The CDR3 region has the DNA TGTGCCTGGAGTGTACTCAATCCAGGGTCACCCCTCCACTTT. As protein: CAWSVLNPGSPLHF.

Comments on this clone: One junction end disagrees with the germline gene, perhaps due to a read error. The chain recombines TRBV7-7 with TRBJ2-7; no reliable D call. This CDR3 has 16 amino acids. The V gene's germline CDR1 is SSHAT and CDR2 FNYEAQ (reference sequence). The CDR3 DNA reads as TGTGCTAGCAGCTCTTCCTGGCGGTGGCCCTCCTACGAGCAGTACTTC. It translates to CASSSSWRWPSYEQYF.

On this clone itself: Within the sample, other DNA sequences also encode this same CDR3. The chain joins TRBV5-4 to TRBJ2-5, with D possibly matching TRBD1 (5 bases). The CDR3 covers 14 residues. Trimming left V 0 bases short and J 5 bases short, with 11 bases between. Per the germline V gene, CDR1 is SGHNT and CDR2 is YYREEE (reference sequence). The DNA of the CDR3 is TGTGCCAGCAGCTTGGGGCAGGGTATTGAGACCCAGTACTTC. This sequence encodes CASSLGQGIETQYF.

The chain is built from TRBV6-6 and TRBJ2-2, with D hard to call. Germline CDR1 is MNHNY and CDR2 is SVGAGI (reference sequence). The CDR3 consists of 15 residues. Trimming pared 2 bases from V and 5 bases from J, leaving 12 bases between. CDR3 nucleotides: TGTGCCAGCAGTTACGCCGACTTGGGGACCGGGGAGCTGTTTTTT. Amino acids: CASSYADLGTGELFF.

As to this clone: One end of the junction varies from germline; a read error may be responsible. The rearrangement links TRBV7-9 to TRBJ2-4, with 9 bases aligning to TRBD1. Germline V gene sequence: CDR1 SEHNR, CDR2 FQNEAQ (reference sequence). The CDR3 covers 13 residues. The CDR3 is CASSLPGTGRIFF. The CDR3 coding sequence is TGTGCCAGCAGCTTACCCGGGACAGGGCGTATTTTCTTC.

On this clone itself: This sample also contains other DNA sequences that code for the same CDR3. The chain links TRBV30 to TRBJ2-3; D gene uncertain. The V end lost 0 bases, the J end lost 1 base, and 8 bases lay between the germline ends. Germline V CDR1 and CDR2: GTSNPN, SVGIG (reference sequence). The CDR3 spans 14 residues. This chain's CDR3 is CAWSVGSGTDTQYF. The CDR3, as DNA: TGTGCCTGGAGTGTCGGCAGTGGCACAGATACGCAGTATTTT.

This clone has just one count. This chain joins TRBV5-1 and TRBJ1-5; 7 bases fit TRBD1. CDR1 is SGHRS, CDR2 YFSETQ, per germline. CDR3 length: 14 amino acids. With V trimmed by 4 bases and J by 6 bases, 7 bases remained unmatched. The CDR3 DNA follows: TGCGCCAGCAGCCCGACAGGGTTTACTCAGCCCCAGCATTTT. It translates to CASSPTGFTQPQHF.

The V call is TRBV5-1, the J call TRBJ1-1; D might be TRBD1 (5 bases). Looked up from germline, CDR1 is SGHRS and CDR2 is YFSETQ. The CDR3 consists of 15 residues. Trimming left V 0 bases short and J 2 bases short, with 11 bases between. CDR3 amino acids: CASSLGTTVNTEAFF. CDR3 nucleotide sequence: TGCGCCAGCAGCTTGGGGACGACAGTTAACACTGAAGCTTTCTTT.

The genes are TRBV6-5 and TRBJ2-2; 8 bases agree with TRBD2. The J segment lost 5 bases and the V segment lost 2 bases, leaving 4 bases of the junction unmatched. This CDR3 contains 15 residues. Germline assignment: CDR1 MNHEY and CDR2 SVGAGI. CDR3 sequence (DNA): TGTGCCAGCAGTTACATAGGACTAGCAACCGGGGAGCTGTTTTTT. This codes for CASSYIGLATGELFF.